Below, one T cell receptor beta chain is given with its context. This specimen belongs to a study of cytomegalovirus exposure and HLA in healthy donors. The PCR was carried out with 60 Vbeta primers and 13 Jbeta primers. TCRdb's copy holds only in-frame clones and misses some; the assay was immunoSEQ multiplex PCR. Of some 170,000 clones in the sample, more than 60% are singletons; the top ten hold more than 3.5%. This CDR3 region has 13 residues. Trimming pared 4 bases from V and 9 bases from J, leaving 10 bases between. The germline V gene has CDR1 MNHEY and CDR2 SVGAGI. Specimen: PBMCs. The chain uses TRBV6-5 and TRBJ1-6; maybe TRBD1 (6 bases). The source of this sequence is a man aged 35 to 55 in good health and CMV-seronegative. In DNA form, the CDR3 reads TGTGCCAGCAGTTCAGGGGCTCTTTCACCCCTCCACTTT. Its translation is CASSSGALSPLHF.